Listed below are T cell receptor beta chains from one sample, sequenced in a study of response to subunit inactivated influenza vaccine. A single record per CDR3 protein comes from TCRdb applying MiXCR to the RT-PCR reads. The table has more than 700,000 distinct CDR3 sequences, 21% seen once; the top ten hold around 9.6%. This sample comprised PBMCs from blood, obtained roughly 5 days after vaccination. The source of these receptors is a middle-aged man who received an inactivated influenza vaccine. Both conserved end residues are trimmed from each CDR3.

length,J,V,CDR3
14,TRBJ2-7,TRBV4-2,ASSQDQSTGAYEQY
13,TRBJ1-1,TRBV20-1,SARSPGTQNTEAF
14,TRBJ2-3,TRBV7-9,ASSLAALAGTDTQY
12,TRBJ2-7,TRBV27,ASSFLGNSYEQY
13,TRBJ2-2,TRBV12-3/TRBV12-4,ASTPDSGVGGELF
14,TRBJ2-5,TRBV24-1,ATSDQTDPVKETQY
10,TRBJ2-7,TRBV21-1,ASSKRNYEQY
11,TRBJ2-1,TRBV11-2,ASQSLGRNEQF
14,TRBJ2-1,TRBV27,ASRASGRAVYNEQF
13,TRBJ2-1,TRBV7-2,ASSFTAGTYNEQF
11,TRBJ2-3,TRBV7-8,ASSLGNRGMQY
13,TRBJ2-3,TRBV6-1,ASRGDYSLTDTQY
11,TRBJ2-5,TRBV20-1,SASAGARETQY
12,TRBJ1-2,TRBV7-2,ASSSRAPSYGYT
12,TRBJ2-7,TRBV5-1,ASSSIAGEGEQY
14,TRBJ2-2,TRBV12-3/TRBV12-4,ASSRLGTGVTGELF
11,TRBJ1-4,TRBV5-1,ASSFREDEKLF
14,TRBJ2-1,TRBV7-2,ASSLEGLAGGNEQF
13,TRBJ2-1,TRBV25-1,ASMATSGRRNEQF
15,TRBJ2-3,TRBV5-6,GSSLLLGQGATDTQY
15,TRBJ1-2,TRBV7-2,ASSSFRGTGFSYGYT
11,TRBJ1-1,TRBV12-3/TRBV12-4,ASKGLRNTEAF
13,TRBJ2-7,TRBV7-2,ASSPNPSGIAEQY
15,TRBJ2-4,TRBV10-3,AISPGEDYLAKNIQY
16,TRBJ2-3,TRBV20-1,SARGSFGTSESTDTQY
15,TRBJ2-1,TRBV20-1,SASKAGYILSYNEQF
13,TRBJ2-1,TRBV7-2,ASSLQASGRDEQF
15,TRBJ1-2,TRBV27,ASSTRTVARINYGYT
12,TRBJ2-7,TRBV5-5,ASSLKSGGFEQY
11,TRBJ2-4,TRBV20-1,SASLGNKNIQY
13,TRBJ1-4,TRBV5-6,ASSLVASRNEKLF
15,TRBJ2-1,TRBV7-2,ASSLAGDGSSYNEQF
12,TRBJ2-1,TRBV2,ANKQGPSFNEQF
13,TRBJ2-5,TRBV13,ASSLAQEASETQY
13,TRBJ2-3,TRBV2,ASSEASTITDTKY
13,TRBJ2-7,TRBV7-9,ASSPRHEAPYEQY
10,TRBJ2-7,TRBV28,ASSTARYEQY
14,TRBJ2-7,TRBV4-3,ASSQELTDLGGEQY
16,TRBJ2-3,TRBV4-2,ASSQDLFRTSGTDTQY
9,TRBJ1-1,TRBV18,ASSPRQEAF
14,TRBJ2-4,TRBV20-1,SAGLGQFLAKNIQY
12,TRBJ2-7,TRBV27,ASRIAWSSYEQN
14,TRBJ2-5,TRBV29-1,SVGTSGRAQQETQY
12,TRBJ2-7,TRBV12-3/TRBV12-4,ASRETERRNEQY
14,TRBJ2-7,TRBV15,ATSREVASGSGEQY
11,TRBJ2-1,TRBV7-2,ASSPGVVNEQF
9,TRBJ2-7,TRBV11-2,ASSKVFEQY
15,TRBJ2-1,TRBV4-2,ASSHPTSGSSYNEQF
16,TRBJ2-3,TRBV4-3,ASSQGLAGGPGTDTQY
12,TRBJ1-2,TRBV20-1,SATRDTFNYGYT
16,TRBJ2-2,TRBV4-2,ASSQGIRAERSSGELF
9,TRBJ2-7,TRBV29-1,SVSGTREQY
14,TRBJ2-1,TRBV10-3,AISSGTSGVYNEQF
11,TRBJ2-7,TRBV20-1,SARPQVLYEQY
10,TRBJ2-1,TRBV6-2/TRBV6-3,ASGQTNNEQF
9,TRBJ2-4,TRBV12-3/TRBV12-4,ASKDKNIQY
11,TRBJ2-3,TRBV12-3/TRBV12-4,ASSTGPKDTQY
11,TRBJ2-7,TRBV29-1,SASRGLSYEQY
16,TRBJ1-4,TRBV30,AWSVPPVYAVANEKLF